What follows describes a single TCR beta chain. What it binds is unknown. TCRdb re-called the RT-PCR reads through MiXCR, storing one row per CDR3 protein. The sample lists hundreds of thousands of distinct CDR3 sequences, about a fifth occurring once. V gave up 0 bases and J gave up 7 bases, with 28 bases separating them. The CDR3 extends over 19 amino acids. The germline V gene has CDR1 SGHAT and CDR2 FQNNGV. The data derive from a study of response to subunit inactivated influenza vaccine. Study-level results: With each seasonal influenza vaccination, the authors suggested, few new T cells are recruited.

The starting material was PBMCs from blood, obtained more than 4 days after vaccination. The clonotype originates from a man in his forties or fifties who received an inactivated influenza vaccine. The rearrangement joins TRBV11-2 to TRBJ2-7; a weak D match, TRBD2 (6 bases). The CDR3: CASSLDRSGGIMWSREQYF. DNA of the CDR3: TGTGCCAGCAGCTTAGACCGTAGCGGAGGAATTATGTGGTCTAGAGAGCAGTACTTC.